The 7 T cell receptor beta chains below were found in one sample sequenced in a study of spatial heterogeneity in lung cancer. Time point given: blood at routine non-recurrence follow-up after resection. TCRdb redid the calling of the 5' RACE reads with MiXCR, one entry per CDR3 protein. The table records under 150,000 distinct CDR3 sequences, under 14% of them present only once. This specimen was PBMCs, taken at follow-up. Receptor source: a female donor with early-stage non-small cell lung cancer.

This chain connects TRBV27 to TRBJ2-1; 10 bases are shared with TRBD2. Trimming cost V 7 bases and J 7 bases; bases outside gene matches: 16. Germline CDR1 reads MNHEY; CDR2 reads SMNVEV (reference sequence). The CDR3 has 17 amino acids. DNA of the CDR3: TGTGCCAGCACCCTGGGTAGCGGGAGGCAGGTTGGGAATGAGCAGTTCTTC. Translated: CASTLGSGRQVGNEQFF.

About this clonotype: A read error may account for a junction end that differs from germline. The rearrangement links TRBV20-1 to TRBJ1-6, with D hard to call. The CDR3 consists of 13 residues. Per germline, CDR1 DFQATT and CDR2 SNEGSKA (reference sequence). CDR3 coding DNA: TGCAGTGCTAGAGGTGCCTATAATTCACCCCTCTACTTT. Translation gives CSARGAYNSPLYF.

The chain is built from TRBV29-1 and TRBJ2-1; possibly TRBD2 for D (6 bases). Germline V gives CDR1 SQVTM, CDR2 ANQGSEA. The CDR3 loop spans 13 amino acids. Deletions cut 7 bases from V and 4 bases from J, with 14 bases between. CDR3 sequence reads: CSAAGLQYNEQFF. For the CDR3, the DNA is TGCAGCGCTGCGGGACTGCAATACAATGAGCAGTTCTTC.

Ten or more counts support this clonotype. The chain recombines TRBV5-1 with TRBJ2-3; TRBD2 aligns across 10 bases. The CDR3 is made up of 14 amino acids. From germline, CDR1 is SGHRS and CDR2 YFSETQ. The V segment lost 4 bases and the J segment 4 bases; nucleotides outside the gene matches: 3. The CDR3 reads CASSLSGRSDTQYF. CDR3 coding DNA: TGCGCCAGCAGCCTTAGCGGGAGGTCAGATACGCAGTATTTT.

This clonotype has at least ten counts. This chain connects TRBV10-3 to TRBJ2-1, with 9 positions matching TRBD2. J lost 10 bases, V lost 3 bases, and 7 bases had no gene match. CDR3 length: 14 amino acids. From germline, CDR1 is ENHRY and CDR2 SYGVKD. CDR3 nucleotide sequence: TGTGCCATCAGTGAAAGCGGACTAGCGAAGGAGCAGTTCTTC. Its protein is CAISESGLAKEQFF.

This clonotype was seen repeatedly, ten times or more. This chain connects TRBV6-6 to TRBJ1-5, with a tentative D call TRBD1 (6 bases). The V and J ends lost 5 bases and 2 bases respectively, with 19 bases between them. The germline CDR1 and CDR2 sequences are MNHNY and SVGAGI (reference sequence). CDR3 size: 17 residues. In DNA, the CDR3 is TGTGCCAGCAGTCCCCACGGCAGGGGCGGGCGCAATCAGCCCCAGCATTTT. It yields the protein CASSPHGRGGRNQPQHF.

This clonotype showed up just a few times. This chain connects TRBV6-2 or TRBV6-3 to TRBJ2-7; D is uncertain. V lost 2 bases to trimming and J lost 0 bases, with 11 bases between them. Germline V gene sequence: CDR1 MNHEY, CDR2 SVGEGT. The CDR3 is 15 amino acids. The CDR3 loop is CASSYDAASSYEQYV. CDR3 in DNA: TGTGCCAGCAGTTACGATGCAGCTAGCTCCTACGAGCAGTACGTC.